These T cell receptor beta chains were read from a single sample in a study of T cells in Graves' hyperthyroidism and ophthalmopathy. TCRdb reprocessed the multiplex PCR reads via MiXCR and lists one record per CDR3 protein. The sample shows around 340,000 distinct CDR3 sequences, around a sixth of them seen only once. Sequencing input: blood. These receptors came from a woman between 50 and 59 years old with Graves' hyperthyroidism. CDR3s include the opening cysteine and the closing phenylalanine or tryptophan. The D gene is left open where the match is weak. Expanded clones are given a class, and other clones once, few, many or no size at all.

clone_size j_call d_call v_call cdr3_nt cdr3_aa
many TRBJ1-1 TRBD1 TRBV18 TGTGCCAGCTCGCCTACAGGGGGCAGAGGGGGCACTGAAGCTTTCTTT CASSPTGGRGGTEAFF
many TRBJ1-6 . TRBV12-3/TRBV12-4 TGTGCCAGCAGTTTAGCCAGGGCAGGGAGCTCCTATAATTCACCCCTCCACTTT CASSLARAGSSYNSPLHF
. TRBJ1-1 TRBD1 TRBV11-2 TGTGCCAGCAGCGCGCACAGGGGTAACACTGAAGCTTTCTTT CASSAHRGNTEAFF
many TRBJ2-1 . TRBV5-1 TGCGCCAGCAGCCTGGGGTATGTGAGCTCCTACAATGAGCAGTTCTTC CASSLGYVSSYNEQFF
. TRBJ2-3 . TRBV11-2 TGTGCCAGCAGCTTTCGCGGGCGGAGCACAGATACGCAGTATTTT CASSFRGRSTDTQYF
many TRBJ2-7 . TRBV20-1 TGCAGTGCCAGCTCGTCTGGTCCCTACGAGCAGTACTTC CSASSSGPYEQYF
many TRBJ2-5 TRBD2 TRBV7-2 TGTGCCAGCAGCTTCCCCGGGACTAGCTACGGAGAGACCCAGTACTTC CASSFPGTSYGETQYF
few TRBJ2-1 TRBD2 TRBV11-2 TGTGCCAGCACCCCGGGGAGGCTAGCGGCTTACAATGAGCAGTTCTTC CASTPGRLAAYNEQFF
few TRBJ1-2 TRBD1 TRBV27 TGTGCCAGCAGCCAAACAATTTGGTTGGGTAAGGGGGCTAATGGCTACACCTTC CASSQTIWLGKGANGYTF
few TRBJ2-2 . TRBV4-1 TGCGCCAGCAGCCCCCAAGGCCGGCCATCGAACACCGGGGAGCTGTTTTTT CASSPQGRPSNTGELFF
few TRBJ2-7 . TRBV20-1 TGCAGTGCTAGAGATTATTTCAGCTACGAGCAGTACTTC CSARDYFSYEQYF
. TRBJ2-5 . TRBV6-1 TGTGCCTCCCATAGAGGAGGGCAGAAAGAGACCCAGTACTTC CASHRGGQKETQYF
. TRBJ2-1 TRBD2 TRBV19 TGTGCCAGTACCCTAGGGACTAGCGGGATGGGCAATGAGCAGTTCTTC CASTLGTSGMGNEQFF
many TRBJ2-1 . TRBV11-2 TGTGCCAGCTCCTTCGTCAATGAGCAGTTCTTC CASSFVNEQFF
many TRBJ2-1 . TRBV2 TGTGCCAGCAGTCCCGGCAGCAATGAGCAGTTCTTC CASSPGSNEQFF
few TRBJ1-2 . TRBV10-3 TGTGCCATCAGTGATCAAAACCGCTATGGCTACACCTTC CAISDQNRYGYTF
. TRBJ2-1 . TRBV28 TGTGCCAGCAGTTTATTTCTCTCCCGTGACGGGAGAGGATACAATGAGCAGTTCTTC CASSLFLSRDGRGYNEQFF
few TRBJ2-5 . TRBV11-1 TGTGCCAGCAGCCCCCCCCGGGGGTTCCAAGAGACCCAGTACTTC CASSPPRGFQETQYF
many TRBJ1-1 . TRBV2 TGTGCCAGCAAGATCGGGGGTGTGGATGAAGCTTTCTTT CASKIGGVDEAFF
many TRBJ1-1 . TRBV20-1 TGCAGACCCACGCACGGGAACACTGAAGCTTTCTTT CRPTHGNTEAFF
few TRBJ2-3 TRBD2 TRBV6-1 TGTGCCAGCAGTGGGAGTTGGAGCGGGGGCCGGGGGACGCAGTATTTT CASSGSWSGGRGTQYF
. TRBJ2-3 . TRBV27 TGTGCCAGCAGTGCCCGGGTTCTTCAACACACAGATACGCAGTATTTT CASSARVLQHTDTQYF
many TRBJ2-1 TRBD2 TRBV9 TGTGCCAGCAGCTTCCAACGGGAGGTCGGGGGGAGCCTGTCGTCAAGCTCCTACAATGAGCAGTTCTTC CASSFQREVGGSLSSSSYNEQFF
. TRBJ2-2 TRBD1 TRBV2 TGTGCCAGCAGCCTCCGGGACAGGACAACCGGGGAGCTGTTTTTT CASSLRDRTTGELFF
. TRBJ2-2 . TRBV5-1 TGCGCCAGCAGCTTGGCCTCTCAGTCTGTCACCGGGGAGCTGTTTTTT CASSLASQSVTGELFF
few TRBJ1-2 . TRBV12-3/TRBV12-4 TGTGCCAGCACCACAAATCCCAGGGACGGCTACACCTTC CASTTNPRDGYTF